This T cell receptor (beta chain) was profiled in a study of blood T cell repertoires in COVID-19. Study at large: Nucleic acid was either cDNA or gDNA, and it came from T cells, B-cell-depleted T cells, or PBMCs.

Original processing methods: Amplifying reference gene primers gave estimates of nucleated cell counts. The protocol was immunoSEQ multiplex PCR, while the TCRdb copy is restricted to in-frame clones and leaves out a portion. V and J calls plus clone size are reproduced from that table; the DNA served to infer D and trimming. The sample lists some 200,000 clones; roughly 84% were seen once. J lost 6 bases, V lost 3 bases, and 1 base had no gene match. The CDR3 is 13 amino acids. CDR1 MGHDK and CDR2 SYGVNS come from the germline V gene. The clonotype comes from a man aged 30 to 45 in a cohort exposed to, infected with or recovered from COVID-19 (not recorded which). Sequencing was done on a sample of PBMCs or T cells enriched from blood (not recorded which). The V and J genes are TRBV25-1 and TRBJ1-2; 10 bases agree with TRBD1. For the CDR3, the DNA is TGTGCCAGCAGTGAGGGGACAGGGGATGGCTACACCTTC. This encodes CASSEGTGDGYTF.